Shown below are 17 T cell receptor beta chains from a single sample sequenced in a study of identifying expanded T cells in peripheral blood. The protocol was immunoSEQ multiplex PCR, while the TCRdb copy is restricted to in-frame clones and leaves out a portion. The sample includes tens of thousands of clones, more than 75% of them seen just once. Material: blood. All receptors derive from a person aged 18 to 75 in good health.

Here the CDR3 reads CASSGQGNYGYTF. CDR3 bases: TGTGCCAGCAGTGGCCAGGGGAACTATGGCTACACCTTC. The V and J genes are TRBV2 and TRBJ1-2, with D possibly TRBD1 on 6 matching bases. V was trimmed by 4 bases and J by 2 bases, leaving 8 bases between them. This CDR3 is built from 13 residues. Germline V gene lookup returns CDR1 SNHLY and CDR2 FYNNEI. Variable domain in full (rest from reference TRBV2 and TRBJ1-2): EPEVTQTPSHQVTQMGQEVILRCVPISNHLYFYWYRQILGQKVEFLVSFYNNEISEKSEIFDDQFSVERPDGSNFTLKIRSTKLEDSAMYFCASSGQGNYGYTFGSGTRLTVV.

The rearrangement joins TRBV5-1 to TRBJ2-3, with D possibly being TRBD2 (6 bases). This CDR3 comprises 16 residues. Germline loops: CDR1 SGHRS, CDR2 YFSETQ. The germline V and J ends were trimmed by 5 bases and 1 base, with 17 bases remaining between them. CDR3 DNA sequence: TGCGCCAGCAGTCCCCCGGGGGTATCGCGCACAGATACGCAGTATTTT. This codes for CASSPPGVSRTDTQYF.

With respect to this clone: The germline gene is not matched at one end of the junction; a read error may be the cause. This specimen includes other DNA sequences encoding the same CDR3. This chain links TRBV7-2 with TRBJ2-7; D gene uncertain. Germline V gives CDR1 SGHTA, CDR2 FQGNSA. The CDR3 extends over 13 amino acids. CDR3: CASSLSGKYEQYF. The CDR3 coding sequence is TGTGCCAGCAGCTTATCTGGGAAATACGAACAGTACTTC.

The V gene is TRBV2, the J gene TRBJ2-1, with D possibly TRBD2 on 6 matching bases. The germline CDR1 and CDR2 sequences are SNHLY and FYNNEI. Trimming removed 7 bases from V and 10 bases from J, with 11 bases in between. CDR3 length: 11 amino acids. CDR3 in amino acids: CASTYTSEQFF. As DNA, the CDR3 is TGTGCCAGCACCTATACTAGCGAGCAGTTCTTC.

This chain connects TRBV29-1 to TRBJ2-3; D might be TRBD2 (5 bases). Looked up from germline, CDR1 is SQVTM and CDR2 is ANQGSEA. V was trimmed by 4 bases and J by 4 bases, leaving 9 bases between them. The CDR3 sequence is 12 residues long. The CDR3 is CSVADSPDTQYF. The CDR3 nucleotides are TGCAGCGTTGCGGACTCGCCAGATACGCAGTATTTT.

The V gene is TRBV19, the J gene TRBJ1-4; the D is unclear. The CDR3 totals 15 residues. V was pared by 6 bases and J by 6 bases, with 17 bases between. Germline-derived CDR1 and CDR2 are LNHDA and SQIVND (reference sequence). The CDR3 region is CASRSSGTTYEKLFF. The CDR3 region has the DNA TGTGCCAGTAGATCGTCAGGAACTACCTATGAAAAACTGTTTTTT.

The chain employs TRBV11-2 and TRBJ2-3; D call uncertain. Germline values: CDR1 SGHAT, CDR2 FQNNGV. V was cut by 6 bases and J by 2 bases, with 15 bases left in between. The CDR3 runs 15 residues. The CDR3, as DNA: TGTGCCAGCAGGCCTTCATTTGACATCACAGATACGCAGTATTTT. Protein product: CASRPSFDITDTQYF.

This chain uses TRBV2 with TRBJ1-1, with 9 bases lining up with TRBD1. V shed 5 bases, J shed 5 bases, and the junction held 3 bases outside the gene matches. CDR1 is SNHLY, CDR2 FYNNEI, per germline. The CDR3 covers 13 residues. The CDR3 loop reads CASSRQGETEAFF. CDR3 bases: TGTGCCAGCAGTCGACAGGGGGAGACTGAAGCTTTCTTT.

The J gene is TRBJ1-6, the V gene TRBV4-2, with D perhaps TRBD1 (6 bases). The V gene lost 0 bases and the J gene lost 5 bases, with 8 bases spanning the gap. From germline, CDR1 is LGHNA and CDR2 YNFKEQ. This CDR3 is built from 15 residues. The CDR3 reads CASSQDRGNNSPLHF. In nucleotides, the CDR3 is TGTGCCAGCAGCCAAGACAGGGGAAATAATTCACCCCTCCACTTT.

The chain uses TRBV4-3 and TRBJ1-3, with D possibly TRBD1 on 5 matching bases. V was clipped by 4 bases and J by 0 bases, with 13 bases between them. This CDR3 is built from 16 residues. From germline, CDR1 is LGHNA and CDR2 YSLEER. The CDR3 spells CASSPYFDSSGNTIYF. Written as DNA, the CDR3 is TGCGCCAGCAGCCCTTACTTCGACAGCTCTGGAAACACCATATATTTT.

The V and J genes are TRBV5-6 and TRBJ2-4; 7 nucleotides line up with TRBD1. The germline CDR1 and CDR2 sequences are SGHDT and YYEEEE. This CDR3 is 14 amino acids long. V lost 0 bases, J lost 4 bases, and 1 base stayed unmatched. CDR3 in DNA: TGTGCCAGCAGCTTGGCAGGGGGTAAAAACATTCAGTACTTC. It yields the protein CASSLAGGKNIQYF.

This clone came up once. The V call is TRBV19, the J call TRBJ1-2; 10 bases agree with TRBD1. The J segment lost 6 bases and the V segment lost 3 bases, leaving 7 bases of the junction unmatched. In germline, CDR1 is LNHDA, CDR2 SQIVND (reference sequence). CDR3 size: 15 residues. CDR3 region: CASSIRGTGANGYTF. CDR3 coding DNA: TGTGCCAGTAGTATTCGGGGGACAGGGGCTAATGGCTACACCTTC.

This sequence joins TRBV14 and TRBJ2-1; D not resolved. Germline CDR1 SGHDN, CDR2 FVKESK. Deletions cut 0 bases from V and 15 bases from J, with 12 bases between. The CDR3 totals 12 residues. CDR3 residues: CASSQDRVDRFF. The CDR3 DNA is TGTGCCAGCAGCCAAGATCGGGTGGACCGGTTCTTC.

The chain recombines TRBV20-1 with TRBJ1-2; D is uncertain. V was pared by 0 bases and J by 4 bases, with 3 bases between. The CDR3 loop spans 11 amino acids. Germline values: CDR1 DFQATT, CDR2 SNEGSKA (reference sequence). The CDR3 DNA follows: TGCAGTGCTAGAGAACTCTATGGCTACACCTTC. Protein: CSARELYGYTF.

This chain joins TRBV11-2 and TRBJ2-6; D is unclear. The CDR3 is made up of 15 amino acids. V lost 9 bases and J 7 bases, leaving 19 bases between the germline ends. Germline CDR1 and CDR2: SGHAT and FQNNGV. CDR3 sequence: CASPKLNALANVLTF. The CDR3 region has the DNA TGTGCCAGTCCAAAGCTGAACGCCCTAGCCAACGTCCTGACTTTC.

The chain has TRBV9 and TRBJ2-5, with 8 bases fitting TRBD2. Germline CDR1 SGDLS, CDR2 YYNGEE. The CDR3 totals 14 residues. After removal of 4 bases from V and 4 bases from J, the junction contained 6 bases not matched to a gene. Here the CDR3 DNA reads TGTGCCAGCAGCCGGACTAGCTTATCAGAGACCCAGTACTTC. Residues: CASSRTSLSETQYF.

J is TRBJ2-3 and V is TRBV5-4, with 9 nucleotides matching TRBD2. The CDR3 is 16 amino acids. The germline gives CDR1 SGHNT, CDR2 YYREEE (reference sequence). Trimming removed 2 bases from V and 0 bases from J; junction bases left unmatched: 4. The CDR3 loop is CASSFGTSRSTDTQYF. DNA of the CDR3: TGTGCCAGCAGCTTCGGGACTAGCCGCAGCACAGATACGCAGTATTTT.